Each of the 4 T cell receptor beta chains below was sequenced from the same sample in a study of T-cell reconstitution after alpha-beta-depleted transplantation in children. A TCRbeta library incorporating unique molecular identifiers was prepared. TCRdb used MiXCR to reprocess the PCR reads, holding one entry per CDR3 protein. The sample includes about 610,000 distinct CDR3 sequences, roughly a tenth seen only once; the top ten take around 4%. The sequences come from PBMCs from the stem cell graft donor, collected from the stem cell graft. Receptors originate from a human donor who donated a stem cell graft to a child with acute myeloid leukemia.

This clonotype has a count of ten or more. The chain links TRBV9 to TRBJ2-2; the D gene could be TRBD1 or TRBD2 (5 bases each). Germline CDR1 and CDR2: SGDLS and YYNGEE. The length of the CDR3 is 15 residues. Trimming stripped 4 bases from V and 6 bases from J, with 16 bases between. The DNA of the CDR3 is TGTGCCAGCAGCAAATCAAGCTGGGACCCCGGGGAGCTGTTTTTT. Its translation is CASSKSSWDPGELFF.

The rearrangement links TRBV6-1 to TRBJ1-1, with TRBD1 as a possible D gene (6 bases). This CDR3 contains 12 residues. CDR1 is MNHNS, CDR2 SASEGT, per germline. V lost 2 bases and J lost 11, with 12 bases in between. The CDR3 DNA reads TGTGCCAGCAGTGAACTGGGGGCGGCGGCTTTCTTT. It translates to CASSELGAAAFF.

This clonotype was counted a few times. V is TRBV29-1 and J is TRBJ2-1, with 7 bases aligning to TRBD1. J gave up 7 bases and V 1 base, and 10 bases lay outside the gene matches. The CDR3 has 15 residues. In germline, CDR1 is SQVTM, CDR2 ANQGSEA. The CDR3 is CSVEVAGGIRNEQFF. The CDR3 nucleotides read TGCAGCGTTGAAGTCGCAGGGGGAATACGGAATGAGCAGTTCTTC.

The CDR3 nucleotides are TGTGCCAGCAGTATCGGGCCCCAGCATTTT. This sequence encodes CASSIGPQHF. J is TRBJ1-5 and V is TRBV5-8, with D unresolved. V dropped 5 bases and J dropped 9 bases, with 6 bases sitting between them. The length of the CDR3 is 10 residues. Germline CDR1 is SGHTS and CDR2 is YDEGEE.